This T cell receptor (beta chain) is from a study of response to subunit inactivated influenza vaccine. The germline V and J ends were trimmed by 5 bases and 9 bases, with 26 bases remaining between them. CDR1 is GTSNPN and CDR2 is SVGIG in the germline V gene (reference sequence). The CDR3 totals 15 residues. Overall study findings and caveats: T cells newly recruited by each seasonal influenza vaccination are few, the authors suggested.

TCRdb reanalysed the RT-PCR reads using MiXCR and keeps one entry per CDR3 protein. The sample comprises 650,000 to 800,000 distinct CDR3 sequences, about 15% of which are singletons, and around 6.5% rests with the top ten. This clonotype was counted only a few times. Its target is unknown. The chain employs TRBV30 and TRBJ2-7, with a possible D match to TRBD1 (7 bases). This clonotype originated in a middle-aged man who received an inactivated influenza vaccine. The source material was PBMCs from blood, sampled 14 days before vaccination. DNA for the CDR3: TGTGCCTGGGCTACCGGGGGCAGGGGGTTTCATGTGCAGTACTTC. This encodes CAWATGGRGFHVQYF.